The rows below give T cell receptor beta chains drawn from one sample of a study of cytomegalovirus exposure and HLA in healthy donors. Repertoires were generated with immunoSEQ multiplex PCR, while TCRdb's copy carries only in-frame clones and drops some. The sample has about 120,000 clones; roughly 82% are singletons. Specimen: PBMCs. The source of these receptors is a man aged 35-49 years in good health and CMV-seropositive. CDR3s include the opening cysteine and the closing phenylalanine or tryptophan. A D gene is named only where the DNA matches it firmly. Only part of the rows carry a size: once, few, many, or a class if the clone is expanded.

>TRBV27|TRBJ2-7|-|TRBD1
CASRLLDTGAYEQYF
TGTGCCAGCAGACTATTGGACACAGGGGCCTACGAGCAGTACTTC
>TRBV28|TRBJ1-3|-|-
CASSSYLSTGFSGNTIYF
TGTGCCAGCAGTTCATATCTCTCAACAGGCTTCTCTGGAAACACCATATATTTT
>TRBV29-1|TRBJ2-2|once|-
CSVGDPSRGGELFF
TGCAGCGTTGGCGACCCGAGTCGCGGCGGGGAGCTGTTTTTT
>TRBV2|TRBJ1-4|-|-
CASSEAGSTNEKLFF
TGTGCCAGCAGTGAAGCTGGCTCAACTAATGAAAAACTGTTTTTT
>TRBV4-1|TRBJ1-2|-|TRBD1
CASSRGQGMANYGYTF
TGCGCCAGCAGCCGCGGACAGGGGATGGCTAACTATGGCTACACCTTC
>TRBV5-4|TRBJ2-3|-|TRBD2
CASSLGGQLSTDTQYF
TGTGCCAGCAGCCTGGGAGGGCAGCTAAGCACAGATACGCAGTATTTT
>TRBV7-6|TRBJ2-3|-|TRBD2
CASSLLASGGVAFGTDTQYF
TGTGCCAGCAGCTTATTGGCTAGCGGGGGGGTGGCGTTTGGCACAGATACGCAGTATTTT
>TRBV5-6|TRBJ2-7|-|-
CASSLAGPEQYF
TGTGCCAGCAGCTTGGCTGGGCCGGAGCAGTACTTC
>TRBV25-1|TRBJ1-6|-|TRBD1
CASSATGYNSPLHF
TGTGCCAGCAGTGCGACAGGGTATAATTCACCCCTCCACTTT
>TRBV7-3|TRBJ2-7|-|-
CASSFADSYEQYF
TGTGCCAGCAGCTTCGCGGACTCCTACGAGCAGTACTTC
>TRBV27|TRBJ2-3|-|-
CASRQADTQYF
TGTGCCAGCAGACAGGCAGATACGCAGTATTTT
>TRBV6-4|TRBJ2-2|-|-
CASSERGQPTGSGELFF
TGTGCCAGCAGTGAGCGGGGTCAGCCCACCGGGTCCGGGGAGCTGTTTTTT
>TRBV6-1|TRBJ1-5|-|-
CASSGGVGGVGQPQHF
TGTGCCAGCAGTGGAGGAGTCGGAGGGGTTGGTCAGCCCCAGCATTTT
>TRBV6-5|TRBJ2-5|-|-
CASSYSVEGKETQYF
TGTGCCAGCAGTTACTCGGTGGAGGGGAAGGAGACCCAGTACTTC
>TRBV18|TRBJ1-2|-|TRBD1
CASSPGQGDYGYTF
TGTGCCAGCTCACCAGGTCAGGGGGACTATGGCTACACCTTC
>TRBV2|TRBJ2-3|few|-
CASRRRDILTDTQYF
TGTGCCAGCAGACGACGGGACATTCTCACAGATACGCAGTATTTT
>TRBV5-5|TRBJ1-5|-|TRBD1
CASSLAGPGGQPQHF
TGTGCCAGCAGCTTGGCCGGGCCAGGGGGTCAGCCCCAGCATTTT
>TRBV19|TRBJ1-5|-|-
CASSPTSDTRDNQPQHF
TGTGCCAGTAGTCCCACCTCGGACACCAGAGACAATCAGCCCCAGCATTTT
>TRBV5-1|TRBJ2-7|-|-
CASSLTRPGGYEQYF
TGCGCCAGCAGCTTGACCCGGCCCGGGGGCTACGAGCAGTACTTC
>TRBV5-1|TRBJ1-3|-|-
CASSFYSNSGNTIYF
TGCGCCAGCAGCTTTTACAGCAACTCTGGAAACACCATATATTTT
>TRBV2|TRBJ1-4|once|-
CAGGQNNEKLFF
TGTGCCGGAGGACAGAATAATGAAAAACTGTTTTTT
>TRBV7-9|TRBJ2-2|-|-
CASSLVVTATGELFF
TGTGCCAGCAGCTTAGTTGTGACAGCCACCGGGGAGCTGTTTTTT
>TRBV6-5|TRBJ2-7|few|TRBD1
CASRLGQGAVGEQYF
TGTGCCAGCAGACTTGGACAGGGTGCGGTAGGGGAGCAGTACTTC
>TRBV7-9|TRBJ2-2|-|-
CASSLVGGGRNTGELFF
TGTGCCAGCAGCTTAGTAGGGGGGGGCAGGAACACCGGGGAGCTGTTTTTT
>TRBV13|TRBJ1-6|-|TRBD1
CASSYRSGGSPLHF
TGTGCCAGCAGCTACAGGTCAGGGGGTTCACCCCTCCACTTT
>TRBV9|TRBJ2-7|-|-
CASSGTTRQALNEQYF
TGTGCCAGCAGCGGCACGACACGACAGGCTCTCAACGAGCAGTACTTC
>TRBV7-8|TRBJ1-4|-|-
CASSRQLSPEKLFF
TGTGCCAGCAGCAGACAGTTGAGTCCCGAAAAACTGTTTTTT
>TRBV6-4|TRBJ2-1|few|TRBD2
CASSELAGGHNEQFF
TGTGCCAGCAGTGAGCTAGCGGGGGGGCACAATGAGCAGTTCTTC